This T cell receptor beta chain was sequenced in a study of T cell responses to AZD1222 COVID-19 vaccine. Study details: The study pooled second doses at about 4 or about 12 weeks.

V shed 0 bases and J shed 2 bases, with 9 bases lying between them. The length of the CDR3 is 14 residues. CDR1 and CDR2 (germline): SGDLS, YYNGEE. The assay was immunoSEQ multiplex PCR, and TCRdb's table has in-frame clones only and misses some. The sample lists about 76,000 clones, roughly 90% seen once, with about a tenth in the top ten. The specimen comprised peripheral blood, sampled on day 0 of AZD1222 vaccination. The V gene is TRBV9, the J gene TRBJ2-7, with a possible D match to TRBD2 (5 bases). The clonotype originates from an adult in good health. Written as DNA, the CDR3 is TGTGCCAGCAGCGTAGGGCTAGCCGCCTACGAGCAGTACTTC. Its protein product is CASSVGLAAYEQYF.